These 5 T cell receptor beta chains originate from one sample sequenced in a study of CD4 T cells in relation to SARS-CoV-2 and coronaviruses. The table came from immunoSEQ multiplex PCR; TCRdb's copy has only in-frame clones and leaves some out. The sample shows about 54,000 clones, around 90% of them seen only once. Sequencing used naive CD4+ T cells from PBMCs. Stated subset: naive CD4+ T cells isolated by negative enrichment. These TCRs come from an adult with COVID-19.

The chain has TRBV7-9 and TRBJ1-2, with D possibly TRBD1 on 5 matching bases. CDR3 length equals 15 residues. CDR1 SEHNR and CDR2 FQNEAQ come from the germline V gene (reference sequence). The V end was cut by 4 bases, the J end by 2 bases, with 14 bases between. As DNA, the CDR3 is TGTGCCAGCAGCTCCCGGGACGGAACCAACTATGGCTACACCTTC. Its protein is CASSSRDGTNYGYTF.

The chain links TRBV9 to TRBJ2-2; D unresolved. CDR1 is SGDLS, CDR2 YYNGEE, per germline. V was pared by 3 bases and J by 7 bases, with 13 bases between. This CDR3 is 14 amino acids long. CDR3 region: CASSGGPMNGELFF. The CDR3 nucleotides read TGTGCCAGCAGCGGGGGTCCGATGAACGGGGAGCTGTTTTTT.

The rearrangement uses TRBV19 and TRBJ2-1; D gene ambiguous. The germline V gene has CDR1 LNHDA and CDR2 SQIVND (reference sequence). The V end lost 4 bases, the J end lost 1 base, and 14 bases lay between the germline ends. This CDR3 spans 16 amino acids. The CDR3 nucleotides are TGTGCCAGTAGTACTTGGGCAGGCAGTTCCTACAATGAGCAGTTCTTC. Translation: CASSTWAGSSYNEQFF.

This clone was seen only a few times. This chain joins TRBV10-1 and TRBJ2-7, with 7 bases that match TRBD1. V gave up 7 bases and J gave up 4 bases; unmatched junction bases: 13. This CDR3 spans 15 amino acids. Germline V CDR1 and CDR2: WNHNN, SYGVQD (reference sequence). CDR3 loop: CASTLRGPVPYEQYF. The DNA for the CDR3 is TGCGCCAGCACTTTAAGGGGGCCAGTCCCTTACGAGCAGTACTTC.

The rearrangement joins TRBV7-9 to TRBJ2-5; 10 nucleotides match TRBD2. This CDR3 region has 16 residues. The trim removed 3 bases at V and 2 bases at J, leaving 6 bases unmatched. Germline V lookup: CDR1 SEHNR, CDR2 FQNEAQ (reference sequence). The CDR3 bases are TGTGCCAGCAGCTTTTACAGGACTAGCGGACAAGAGACCCAGTACTTC. Protein product: CASSFYRTSGQETQYF.